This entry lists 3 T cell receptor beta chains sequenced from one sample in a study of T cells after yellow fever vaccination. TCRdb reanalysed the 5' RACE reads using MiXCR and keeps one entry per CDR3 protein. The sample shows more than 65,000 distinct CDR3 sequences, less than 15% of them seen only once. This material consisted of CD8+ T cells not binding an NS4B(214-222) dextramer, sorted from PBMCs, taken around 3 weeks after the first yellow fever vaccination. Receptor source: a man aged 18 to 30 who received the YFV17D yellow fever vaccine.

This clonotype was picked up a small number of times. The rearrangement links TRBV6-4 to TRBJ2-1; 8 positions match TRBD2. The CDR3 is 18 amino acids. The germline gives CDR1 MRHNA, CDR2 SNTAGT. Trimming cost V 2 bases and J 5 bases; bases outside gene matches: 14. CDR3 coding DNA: TGTGCCAGCAGTGACCCCCATTTGGGGACTAGGAACAACAATGAGCAGTTCTTC. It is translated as CASSDPHLGTRNNNEQFF.

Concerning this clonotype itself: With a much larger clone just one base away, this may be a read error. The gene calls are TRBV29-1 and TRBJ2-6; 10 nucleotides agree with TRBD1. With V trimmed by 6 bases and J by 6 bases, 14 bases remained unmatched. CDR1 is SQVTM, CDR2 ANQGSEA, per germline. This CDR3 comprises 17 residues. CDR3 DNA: TGCAGCGTCCTGCCGGGACAGGGGAATTTAGTGGCCAACGTCCTGACTTTC. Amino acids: CSVLPGQGNLVANVLTF.

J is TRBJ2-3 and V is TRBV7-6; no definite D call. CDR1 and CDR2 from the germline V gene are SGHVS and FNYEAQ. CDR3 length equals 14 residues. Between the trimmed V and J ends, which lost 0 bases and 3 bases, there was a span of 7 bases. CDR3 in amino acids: CASSLAVGTDTQYF. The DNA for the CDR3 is TGTGCCAGCAGCTTAGCGGTGGGGACAGATACGCAGTATTTT.